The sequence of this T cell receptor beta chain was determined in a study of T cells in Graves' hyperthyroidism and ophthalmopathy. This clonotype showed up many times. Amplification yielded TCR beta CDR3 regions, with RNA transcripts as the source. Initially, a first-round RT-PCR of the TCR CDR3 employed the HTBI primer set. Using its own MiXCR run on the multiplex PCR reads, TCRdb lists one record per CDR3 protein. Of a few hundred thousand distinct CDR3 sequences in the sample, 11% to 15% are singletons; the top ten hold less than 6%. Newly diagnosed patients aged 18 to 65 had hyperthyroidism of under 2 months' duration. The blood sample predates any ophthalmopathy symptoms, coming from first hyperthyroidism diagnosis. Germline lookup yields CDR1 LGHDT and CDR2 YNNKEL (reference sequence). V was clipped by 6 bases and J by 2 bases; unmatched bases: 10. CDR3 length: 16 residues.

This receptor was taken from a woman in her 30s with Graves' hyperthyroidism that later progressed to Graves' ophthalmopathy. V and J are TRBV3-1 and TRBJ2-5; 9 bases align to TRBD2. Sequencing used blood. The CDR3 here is CASSSQGTSRQETQYF. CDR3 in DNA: TGTGCCAGCAGTTCTCAAGGGACTAGCCGACAAGAGACCCAGTACTTC.